This T cell receptor (beta chain) stems from a study of cytomegalovirus exposure and HLA in healthy donors. The study's findings and limits: In vitro checks showed that three CMV-associated chains really do target CMV antigens.

On this clone: Its antigen is still unknown.

Generated by immunoSEQ multiplex PCR, the TCRdb table keeps only in-frame clones and is missing some. The profile shows tens of thousands of clones, around 97% of them singletons. Trimming removed 0 bases at V and 1 base at J, with 7 bases between. The CDR3 consists of 14 residues. Germline CDR1 reads SGHRS; CDR2 reads YFSETQ. This chain uses TRBV5-1 with TRBJ1-1, with D unresolved. The clonotype originates from a man younger than 35 in good health and CMV-seronegative. The sample was PBMCs. DNA for the CDR3: TGCGCCAGCAGCTTGGAGCTTCCGAACACTGAAGCTTTCTTT. Protein product: CASSLELPNTEAFF.